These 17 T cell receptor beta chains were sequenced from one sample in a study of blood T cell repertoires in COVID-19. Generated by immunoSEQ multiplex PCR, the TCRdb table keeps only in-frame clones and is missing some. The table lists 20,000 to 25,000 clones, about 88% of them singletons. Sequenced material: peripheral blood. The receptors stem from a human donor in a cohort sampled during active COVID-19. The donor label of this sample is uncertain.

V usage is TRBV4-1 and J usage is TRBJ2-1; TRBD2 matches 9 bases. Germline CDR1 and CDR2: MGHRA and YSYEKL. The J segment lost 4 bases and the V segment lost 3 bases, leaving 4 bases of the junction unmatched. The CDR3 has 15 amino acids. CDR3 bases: TGCGCCAGCAGCCATTTAGCGGGAGCGTACAATGAGCAGTTCTTC. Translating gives CASSHLAGAYNEQFF.

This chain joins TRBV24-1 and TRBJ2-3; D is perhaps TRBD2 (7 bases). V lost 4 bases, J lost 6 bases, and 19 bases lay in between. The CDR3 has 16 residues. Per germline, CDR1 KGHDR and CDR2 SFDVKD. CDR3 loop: CATSDSRRGAGDTQYF. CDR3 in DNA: TGTGCCACCAGTGACTCTCGCCGGGGGGCTGGGGATACGCAGTATTTT.

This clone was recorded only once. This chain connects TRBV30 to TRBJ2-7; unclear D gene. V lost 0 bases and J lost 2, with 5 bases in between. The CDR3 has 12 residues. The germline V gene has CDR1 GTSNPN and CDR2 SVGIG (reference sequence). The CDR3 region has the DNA TGTGCCTGGAGTGTAGAGGCCTACGAGCAGTACTTC. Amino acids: CAWSVEAYEQYF.

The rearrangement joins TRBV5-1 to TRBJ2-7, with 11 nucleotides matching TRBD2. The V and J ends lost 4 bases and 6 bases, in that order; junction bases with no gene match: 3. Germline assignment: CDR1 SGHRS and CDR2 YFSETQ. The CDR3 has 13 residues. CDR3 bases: TGCGCCAGCAGCACCGGACTAGCGGGCGAGCAGTACTTC. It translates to CASSTGLAGEQYF.

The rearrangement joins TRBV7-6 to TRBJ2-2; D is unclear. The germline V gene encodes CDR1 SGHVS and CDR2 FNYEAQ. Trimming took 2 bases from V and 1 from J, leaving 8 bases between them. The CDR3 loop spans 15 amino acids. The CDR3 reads CASSLMTGNTGELFF. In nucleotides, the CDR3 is TGTGCCAGCAGCTTAATGACGGGGAACACCGGGGAGCTGTTTTTT.

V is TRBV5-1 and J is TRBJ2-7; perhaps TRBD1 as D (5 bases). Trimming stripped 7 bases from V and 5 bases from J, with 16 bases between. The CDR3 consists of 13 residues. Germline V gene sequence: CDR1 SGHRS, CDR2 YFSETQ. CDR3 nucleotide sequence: TGCGCCAGCCACCACGACTGGGGCCACGAGCAGTACTTC. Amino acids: CASHHDWGHEQYF.

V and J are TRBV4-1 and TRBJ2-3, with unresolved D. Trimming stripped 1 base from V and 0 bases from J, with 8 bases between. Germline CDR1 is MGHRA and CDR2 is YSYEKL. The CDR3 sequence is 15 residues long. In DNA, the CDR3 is TGCGCCAGCAGCCAAGCGTGGGCTAGCACAGATACGCAGTATTTT. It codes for CASSQAWASTDTQYF.

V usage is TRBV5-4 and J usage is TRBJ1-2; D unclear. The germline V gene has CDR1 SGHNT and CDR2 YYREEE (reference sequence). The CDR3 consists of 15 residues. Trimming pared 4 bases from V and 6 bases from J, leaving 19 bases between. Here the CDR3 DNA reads TGTGCCAGCAGCGGCTGGGCTACCAAGACGGATGGCTACACCTTC. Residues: CASSGWATKTDGYTF.

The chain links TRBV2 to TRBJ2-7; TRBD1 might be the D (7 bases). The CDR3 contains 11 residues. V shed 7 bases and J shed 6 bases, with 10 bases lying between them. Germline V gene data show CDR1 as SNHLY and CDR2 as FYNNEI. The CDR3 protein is CASTRGVEQYF. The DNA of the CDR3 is TGTGCCAGCACCAGGGGGGTCGAGCAGTACTTC.

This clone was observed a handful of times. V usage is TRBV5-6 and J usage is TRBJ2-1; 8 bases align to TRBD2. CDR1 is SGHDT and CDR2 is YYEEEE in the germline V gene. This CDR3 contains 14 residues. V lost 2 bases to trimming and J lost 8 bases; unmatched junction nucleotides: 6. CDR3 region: CASSLGAGGYEQFF. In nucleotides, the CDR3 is TGTGCCAGCAGCTTAGGTGCGGGAGGCTATGAGCAGTTCTTC.

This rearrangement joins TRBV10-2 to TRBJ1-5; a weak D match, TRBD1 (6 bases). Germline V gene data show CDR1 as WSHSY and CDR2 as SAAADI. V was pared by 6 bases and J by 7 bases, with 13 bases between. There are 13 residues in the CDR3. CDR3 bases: TGCGCCAGCAGCCAGGGGCAGGGCCAGCCCCAGCATTTT. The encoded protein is CASSQGQGQPQHF.

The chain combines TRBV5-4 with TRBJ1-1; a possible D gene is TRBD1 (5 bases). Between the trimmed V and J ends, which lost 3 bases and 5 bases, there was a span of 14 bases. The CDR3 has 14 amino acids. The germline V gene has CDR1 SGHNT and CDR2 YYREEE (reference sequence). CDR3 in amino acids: CASSYQGRGTEAFF. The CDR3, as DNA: TGTGCCAGCAGCTATCAGGGCCGGGGGACTGAAGCTTTCTTT.

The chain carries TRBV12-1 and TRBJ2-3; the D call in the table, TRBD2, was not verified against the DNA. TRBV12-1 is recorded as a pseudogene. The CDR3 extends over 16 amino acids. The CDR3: CASRPTVAEPTDTQYF. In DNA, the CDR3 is TGTGCCAGCAGACCCACTGTGGCGGAGCCCACAGATACGCAGTATTTT.

In DNA, the CDR3 is TGTGCCTGGAGTGTAGGGGGGACTAGCGGGTTCCATGAGCAGTTCTTC. The encoded protein is CAWSVGGTSGFHEQFF. The genes are TRBV30 and TRBJ2-1; 12 bases agree with TRBD2. The trim removed 0 bases at V and 8 bases at J, leaving 8 bases unmatched. This CDR3 is built from 16 residues. The germline gives CDR1 GTSNPN, CDR2 SVGIG (reference sequence).

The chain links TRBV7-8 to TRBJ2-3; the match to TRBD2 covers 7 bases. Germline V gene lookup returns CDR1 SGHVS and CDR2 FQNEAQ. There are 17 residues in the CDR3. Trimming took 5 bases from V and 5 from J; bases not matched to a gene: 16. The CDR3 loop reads CASSAGTLALSLDTQYF. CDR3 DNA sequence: TGTGCCAGCAGCGCAGGAACACTAGCGCTCTCCCTAGATACGCAGTATTTT.

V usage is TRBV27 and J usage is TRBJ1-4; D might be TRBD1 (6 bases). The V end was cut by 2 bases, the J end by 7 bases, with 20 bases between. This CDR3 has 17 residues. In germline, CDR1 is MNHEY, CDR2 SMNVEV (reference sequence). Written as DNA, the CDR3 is TGTGCCAGCAGTTTAGTTGTGGGGGCGGGTGGGCCTGAAAAACTGTTTTTT. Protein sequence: CASSLVVGAGGPEKLFF. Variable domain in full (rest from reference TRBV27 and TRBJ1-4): EAQVTQNPRYLITVTGKKLTVTCSQNMNHEYMSWYRQDPGLGLRQIYYSMNVEVTDKGDVPEGYKVSRKEKRNFPLILESPSPNQTSLYFCASSLVVGAGGPEKLFFGSGTQLSVL.

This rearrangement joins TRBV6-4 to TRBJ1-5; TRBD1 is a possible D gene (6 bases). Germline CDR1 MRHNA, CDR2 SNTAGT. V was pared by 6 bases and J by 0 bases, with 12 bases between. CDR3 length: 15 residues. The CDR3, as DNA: TGTGCCAGCAGAGCGGACAGTTTTAGCAATCAGCCCCAGCATTTT. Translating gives CASRADSFSNQPQHF.